The following is a TCR beta chain sequence with its context. This entry is derived from a study of OX40 agonist ivuxolimab in advanced cancers. V was clipped by 5 bases and J by 0 bases, with 7 bases between them. This CDR3 has 13 amino acids. Per the germline V gene, CDR1 is ENHRY and CDR2 is SYGVKD. TCRdb keeps only in-frame clones here, not all; method: immunoSEQ multiplex PCR. This table has about 77,000 clones, roughly 90% appearing once. The sequence was collected from an adult with an advanced solid tumor such as melanoma, head and neck, liver or kidney cancer. V is TRBV10-3 and J is TRBJ1-1; D ambiguous. Source: CD4+ or CD8+ T cells sorted from blood, taken in a trial of the OX40 agonist ivuxolimab. The CDR3 bases are TGTGCCATCAGTAGAGACTTGAACACTGAAGCTTTCTTT. This encodes CAISRDLNTEAFF.